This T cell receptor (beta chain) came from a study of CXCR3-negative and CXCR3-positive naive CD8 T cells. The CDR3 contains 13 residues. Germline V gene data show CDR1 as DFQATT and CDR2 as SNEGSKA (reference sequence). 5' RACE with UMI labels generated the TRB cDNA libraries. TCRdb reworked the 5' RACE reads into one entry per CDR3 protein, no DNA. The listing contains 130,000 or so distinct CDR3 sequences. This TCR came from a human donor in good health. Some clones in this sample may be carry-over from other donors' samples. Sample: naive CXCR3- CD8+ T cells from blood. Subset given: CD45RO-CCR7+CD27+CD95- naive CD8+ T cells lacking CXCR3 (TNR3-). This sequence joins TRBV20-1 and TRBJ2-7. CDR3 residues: CSARGVESYEQYF.